This TCR beta chain derives from a study of T cells in Graves' hyperthyroidism and ophthalmopathy. V lost 7 bases and J lost 5, with 18 bases in between. This CDR3 comprises 15 residues. From germline, CDR1 is MNHNS and CDR2 SASEGT. This clonotype was counted at least ten times. Researchers amplified the TCR beta CDR3 regions from RNA transcripts. A first-round RT-PCR of the TCR CDR3 used the HTBI primer set. MiXCR, applied by TCRdb to the multiplex PCR reads, yields one record per CDR3 protein. The table has 450,000 to 650,000 distinct CDR3 sequences, around 14% seen once; the top ten hold more than 6%.

The gene calls are TRBV6-1 and TRBJ2-1; D possibly corresponds to TRBD1 (8 bases). The TCR was taken from a woman aged 18-29 years with Graves' ophthalmopathy. The sequencing sample was made of blood. Here the CDR3 reads CASILGQGGDNEQFF. CDR3 DNA sequence: TGTGCCAGCATTCTTGGACAGGGAGGGGACAATGAGCAGTTCTTC.